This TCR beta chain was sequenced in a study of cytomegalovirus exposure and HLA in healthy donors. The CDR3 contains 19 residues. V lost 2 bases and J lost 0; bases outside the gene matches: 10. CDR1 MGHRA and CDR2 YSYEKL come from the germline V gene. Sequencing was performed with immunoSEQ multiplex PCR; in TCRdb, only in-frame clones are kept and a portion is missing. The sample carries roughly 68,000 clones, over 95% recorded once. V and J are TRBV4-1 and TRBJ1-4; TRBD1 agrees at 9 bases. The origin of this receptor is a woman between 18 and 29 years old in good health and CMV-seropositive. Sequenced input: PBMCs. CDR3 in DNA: TGCGCCAGCAGCCAAAAATCAGGGACAGGGTCAGCAACTAATGAAAAACTGTTTTTT. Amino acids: CASSQKSGTGSATNEKLFF.